The clone carrying this T cell receptor (beta chain) is a singleton in its sample. Trimming took 2 bases from V and 3 from J; bases not matched to a gene: 10. Germline CDR1 reads KGHDR; CDR2 reads SFDVKD. This CDR3 spans 19 amino acids. All patients picked for sequencing had shown, by flow cytometry, an expansion of CD8+CD57+ cells. This sample stems from a study of CD8+CD57+ T cells in acquired aplastic anemia. About the research overall: Sorted CD4+ and CD8+ cells yielded DNA averaging around 3.5 ug.

It was genomic DNA that served as the template for profiling TCR beta VDJ and CDR3. TCRdb fed the reads into MiXCR, producing one record per CDR3 protein. The repertoire holds about 180,000 distinct CDR3 sequences, with 63% as singletons. Sequencing was carried out using sorted CD4+, CD8+, or CD8+CD57+ T cells (not recorded which) from PBMCs. This clonotype was obtained from a human donor with aplastic anemia. The genes are TRBV24-1 and TRBJ2-1, with TRBD2 matching over 12 bases. In nucleotides, the CDR3 is TGTGCCACCAGTGATTCTAGCGGGAGGGCCCCTTATAGCTACAATGAGCAGTTCTTC. It encodes CATSDSSGRAPYSYNEQFF.